The 11 T cell receptor beta chains below all came from one sample that was sequenced in a study of blood T cell repertoires in COVID-19. Repertoires were generated with immunoSEQ multiplex PCR, while TCRdb's copy carries only in-frame clones and drops some. There are roughly 170,000 clones in the sample; around 86% occur only once, and about 3% lies in the top ten. Sample: peripheral blood. The receptors come from a man aged 40-49 years with active or convalescent COVID-19.

This chain uses TRBV19 with TRBJ1-6; 8 bases map to TRBD1. The CDR3 has 17 amino acids. Germline CDR1 is LNHDA and CDR2 is SQIVND (reference sequence). V trimming: 1 base; J trimming: 7 bases; junction bases outside the gene matches: 9. The CDR3 loop reads CASSIAGQGISNSPLHF. DNA for the CDR3: TGTGCCAGTAGTATAGCAGGACAGGGCATCTCCAATTCACCCCTCCACTTT.

This clone appeared a single time. V and J are TRBV19 and TRBJ1-2, with 7 bases aligning to TRBD1. V was pared by 8 bases and J by 4 bases, with 10 bases of the junction left unmatched. The CDR3 loop spans 14 amino acids. The germline V gene has CDR1 LNHDA and CDR2 SQIVND (reference sequence). Here the CDR3 DNA reads TGTGCCAGTCGAGACTTTTCAGGGGGCTATGGCTACACCTTC. It codes for CASRDFSGGYGYTF.

This rearrangement joins TRBV7-3 to TRBJ1-2; the D is unclear. Germline V lookup: CDR1 SGHTA, CDR2 FQGTGA. The CDR3 runs to 14 residues. The V gene lost 6 bases and the J gene lost 8 bases, with 19 bases spanning the gap. The CDR3 coding sequence is TGTGCCAGCAGAGCGGACCCGGGTTCTTGGGGCTACACCTTC. Protein sequence: CASRADPGSWGYTF.

The rearrangement joins TRBV4-2 to TRBJ1-3, with D tentatively TRBD1 (5 bases). Trimming took off 4 bases at V and 0 bases at J, with 16 bases between the two ends. The CDR3 is made up of 17 amino acids. Germline CDR1 LGHNA, CDR2 YNFKEQ. The CDR3 here is CASSPFPTETSGNTIYF. As DNA, the CDR3 is TGTGCCAGCAGCCCCTTTCCGACAGAAACCTCTGGAAACACCATATATTTT.

This sequence joins TRBV4-3 and TRBJ2-1; D gene ambiguous. CDR3 size: 14 residues. V gave up 4 bases and J gave up 5 bases, with 12 bases separating them. CDR1 is LGHNA and CDR2 is YSLEER in the germline V gene. The CDR3 region is CASSPSPSNNEQFF. The DNA of the CDR3 is TGCGCCAGCAGCCCTAGTCCCAGCAACAATGAGCAGTTCTTC.

This chain links TRBV3-1 (or the pseudogene TRBV3-2) with TRBJ1-4, with D tentatively TRBD1 (5 bases). The CDR3 contains 13 residues. V was pared by 5 bases and J by 4 bases, with 8 bases between. Germline CDR1 LGHDT, CDR2 YNNKEL (reference sequence). CDR3 sequence (DNA): TGTGCCAGCAGCGGGGGGGGTAATGAAAAACTGTTTTTT. Protein sequence: CASSGGGNEKLFF.

The chain recombines TRBV20-1 with TRBJ1-1, with D uncertain. In germline, CDR1 is DFQATT, CDR2 SNEGSKA (reference sequence). Trimming shortened V by 3 bases and J by 0 bases, and 11 bases separated the two germline ends. CDR3 size: 14 residues. CDR3 sequence (DNA): TGCAGTGCTAGTACGGTGCTTATGAACACTGAAGCTTTCTTT. It yields the protein CSASTVLMNTEAFF.

The chain employs TRBV10-1 and TRBJ1-2; unclear D gene. CDR1 and CDR2 from the germline V gene are WNHNN and SYGVQD (reference sequence). The ends were cut back, 10 bases at V and 8 bases at J, with 17 bases in the middle. The CDR3 loop spans 12 amino acids. CDR3 region: CANPSSGGGYTF. CDR3 nucleotides: TGCGCCAACCCCTCCTCGGGTGGAGGCTACACCTTC.

The V call is TRBV18, the J call TRBJ1-4; D might be TRBD1 (5 bases). The germline V gene has CDR1 KGHSH and CDR2 LQKENI. V was shortened by 3 bases and J by 4 bases, with 9 bases between the two germline ends. CDR3 length: 14 residues. CDR3 DNA sequence: TGTGCCAGCTCACCCGACAGAAATAATGAAAAACTGTTTTTT. It yields the protein CASSPDRNNEKLFF.

This clone showed up just once. The chain employs TRBV27 and TRBJ1-2; 8 positions agree with TRBD1. Germline CDR1 MNHEY, CDR2 SMNVEV (reference sequence). Trimming at V came to 4 bases and at J to 5 bases, leaving 12 bases not matched to a gene. The CDR3 sequence is 16 residues long. CDR3 amino acids: CASSSAPGQGGYGYTF. The CDR3 DNA reads TGTGCCAGCAGTTCGGCCCCCGGACAGGGTGGGTATGGCTACACCTTC.

This sequence joins TRBV2 and TRBJ1-4; 7 bases map to TRBD1. This CDR3 spans 15 amino acids. Germline-derived CDR1 and CDR2 are SNHLY and FYNNEI. V gave up 3 bases and J gave up 6 bases; unmatched junction bases: 7. This CDR3 reads CASSERTGRYEKLFF. DNA for the CDR3: TGTGCCAGCAGTGAGAGGACAGGTCGTTATGAAAAACTGTTTTTT.